This TCR beta chain was found in a study of blood T cell repertoires in COVID-19. Study in general: Sample material is recorded as cDNA or gDNA derived from T cells, B-cell-depleted T cells, or PBMCs.

The CDR3 sequence is 11 residues long. V was shortened by 7 bases and J by 10 bases, with 11 bases between the two germline ends. Germline V lookup: CDR1 ENHRY, CDR2 SYGVKD. Method: immunoSEQ multiplex PCR; TCRdb's copy keeps in-frame clones and lacks some. This sample has 200,000 to 250,000 clones, with approximately 85% found just once. The sample comprised peripheral blood. V is TRBV10-3 and J is TRBJ2-1; D gene ambiguous. This TCR was recovered from a woman aged 65 to 85 with COVID-19, enrolled during active disease. The chain's CDR3 is CAITLDGEQFF. Written as DNA, the CDR3 is TGTGCCATCACCTTAGACGGGGAGCAGTTCTTC.